The source of this TCR beta chain is a study of blood T cells in healthy people across ages. Study findings and constraints: Naive T cell percentage strongly correlated with TCR beta diversity.

On this clonotype: Its antigen is undetermined.

A J-beta primer mix and a sample-barcoded 5' primer were used in a second PCR of about 7 to 12 cycles. TCRdb reanalysed the 5' RACE reads using MiXCR and keeps one entry per CDR3 protein. The sample carries about 930,000 distinct CDR3 sequences, almost 30% recorded once. CDR1 and CDR2 from the germline V gene are SEHNR and FQNEAQ (reference sequence). V dropped 4 bases and J dropped 0 bases, with 15 bases sitting between them. The CDR3 covers 16 residues. This sample was shared with a second study, whose subject was T cells of mothers and their children. That publication notes: The authors used all extracted RNA for cDNA synthesis, at about 1.6 ug per 15 ul. Second-PCR primer M1S introduced sample barcodes and 2-4 random nucleotides. Mothers yielded over 9.5 million CDR3 reads, children several million each.

The J gene is TRBJ1-1, the V gene TRBV7-9, with D perhaps matching TRBD1 (6 bases). The TCR was taken from a woman aged 40 to 50 in good health. Sequenced: blood. CDR3 protein: CASSSRQDFMNTEAFF. The CDR3 coding sequence is TGTGCCAGCAGCTCGAGACAGGACTTTATGAACACTGAAGCTTTCTTT. Based on the CDR3 plus reference TRBV7-9 and TRBJ1-1, the full variable domain is DTGVSQNPRHKITKRGQNVTFRCDPISEHNRLYWYRQTLGQGPEFLTYFQNEAQLEKSRLLSDRFSAERPKGSFSTLEIQRTEQGDSAMYLCASSSRQDFMNTEAFFGQGTRLTVV.